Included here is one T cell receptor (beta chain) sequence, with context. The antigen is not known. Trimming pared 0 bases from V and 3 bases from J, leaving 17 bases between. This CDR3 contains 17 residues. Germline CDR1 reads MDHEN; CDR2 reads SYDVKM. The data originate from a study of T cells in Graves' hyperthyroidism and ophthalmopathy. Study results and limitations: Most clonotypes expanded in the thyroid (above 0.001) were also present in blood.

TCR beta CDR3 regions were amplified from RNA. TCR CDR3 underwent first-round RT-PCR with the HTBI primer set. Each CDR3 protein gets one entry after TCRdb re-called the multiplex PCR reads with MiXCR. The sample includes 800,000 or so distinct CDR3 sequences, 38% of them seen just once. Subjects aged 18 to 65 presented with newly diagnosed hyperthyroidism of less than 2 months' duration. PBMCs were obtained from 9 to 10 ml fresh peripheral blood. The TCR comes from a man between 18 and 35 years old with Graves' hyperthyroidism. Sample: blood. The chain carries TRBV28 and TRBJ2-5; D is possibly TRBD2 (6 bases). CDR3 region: CASSLWGWRGDKETQYF. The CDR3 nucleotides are TGTGCCAGCAGTTTATGGGGATGGCGGGGAGATAAAGAGACCCAGTACTTC.